This T cell receptor beta chain was found in a study of control samples from healthy donors and cancer patients. Losses at the gene ends were 2 bases for V and 1 base for J; bases not matched to a gene: 4. This CDR3 region has 15 residues. Germline CDR1 SEHNR, CDR2 FQNEAQ (reference sequence). Clones were sequenced by immunoSEQ multiplex PCR, and TCRdb holds only the in-frame ones, with some missing. The sample carries fewer than 100,000 clones, 88% recorded once. The chain carries TRBV7-9 and TRBJ2-5; 7 positions match TRBD1. The clonotype originates from a woman between 45 and 60 years old in good health. Input material: blood. In DNA, the CDR3 is TGTGCCAGCAGCTTAAACGGGGACAGCCAAGAGACCCAGTACTTC. Its translation: CASSLNGDSQETQYF.